Listed below are T cell receptor beta chains from one sample, sequenced in a study of identical twins. A single record per CDR3 protein comes from TCRdb applying MiXCR to the 5' RACE reads. This table has 700,000 or so distinct CDR3 sequences, more than 6.5% appearing once. This sample was shared with a second study, whose subject was yellow fever vaccine responses in identical twins.

The specimen was PBMCs. The receptors originated from a young woman in good health. The CDR3 runs from the conserved cysteine through the conserved F or W. The D gene is left open where the match is weak. Size is stated for part of the rows, as once, few or many counts, or as a class when the clone is expanded.

D gene: .; J gene: TRBJ2-1; V gene: TRBV29-1; clone size: few; CDR3 DNA: TGCAGCGTTGGGGGGCAGAGCTCCTACAATGAGCAGTTCTTC; CDR3 protein: CSVGGQSSYNEQFF
D gene: .; J gene: TRBJ2-1; V gene: TRBV6-1; clone size: many; CDR3 DNA: TGTGCCAGCTCTAAGTCCTCGAACTCCTACAATGAGCAGTTCTTC; CDR3 protein: CASSKSSNSYNEQFF
D gene: TRBD2; J gene: TRBJ2-1; V gene: TRBV20-1; clone size: few; CDR3 DNA: TGCAGTGCTAGAGGTCCGGCAGCGGGAGTTTTTGGTGAGCAGTTCTTC; CDR3 protein: CSARGPAAGVFGEQFF
D gene: .; J gene: TRBJ1-5; V gene: TRBV20-1; clone size: few; CDR3 DNA: TGCAGTGCGAGATACGAAAATCAGCCCCAGCATTTT; CDR3 protein: CSARYENQPQHF
D gene: TRBD1; J gene: TRBJ1-6; V gene: TRBV5-1; clone size: few; CDR3 DNA: TGCGCCAGCAGCTCGGGACAGACGGATTCACCCCTCCACTTT; CDR3 protein: CASSSGQTDSPLHF
D gene: TRBD2; J gene: TRBJ2-5; V gene: TRBV20-1; clone size: .; CDR3 DNA: TGCAGTGCTAGAGCTCCGGGACTAGGGGGAGAGACCCAGTACTTC; CDR3 protein: CSARAPGLGGETQYF
D gene: .; J gene: TRBJ1-1; V gene: TRBV6-5; clone size: once; CDR3 DNA: TGTACCAGCAGTTACTCGACAGGCACTGAAGCTTTCTTT; CDR3 protein: CTSSYSTGTEAFF
D gene: .; J gene: TRBJ1-1; V gene: TRBV11-2; clone size: .; CDR3 DNA: TGTGCCAGCAGCCCTCCGTCTAGGAACACTGAAGCTTTCTTT; CDR3 protein: CASSPPSRNTEAFF
D gene: .; J gene: TRBJ2-4; V gene: TRBV6-2/TRBV6-3; clone size: few; CDR3 DNA: TGTGCCAGCAGCCTTTTCTGGGTGCAGGGAAAAAACATTCAGTACTTC; CDR3 protein: CASSLFWVQGKNIQYF
D gene: TRBD2; J gene: TRBJ2-3; V gene: TRBV9; clone size: few; CDR3 DNA: TGTGCCAGCAGCTTAAATCTAGCGGGGGGGCCGAATACGCAGTATTTT; CDR3 protein: CASSLNLAGGPNTQYF
D gene: .; J gene: TRBJ2-7; V gene: TRBV28; clone size: few; CDR3 DNA: TGTGCCAGCAGCTCATTGTCTCGACGGAACTCCTACGAGCAGTACTTC; CDR3 protein: CASSSLSRRNSYEQYF
D gene: .; J gene: TRBJ2-1; V gene: TRBV6-1; clone size: .; CDR3 DNA: TGTGCCAGCAGTGATCAGCCAGGGTCGAATGAGCAGTTCTTC; CDR3 protein: CASSDQPGSNEQFF
D gene: TRBD1; J gene: TRBJ2-1; V gene: TRBV27; clone size: .; CDR3 DNA: TGTGCCAGTATTACCGGGACAGGGAATGAGCAGTTCTTC; CDR3 protein: CASITGTGNEQFF
D gene: TRBD2; J gene: TRBJ2-3; V gene: TRBV7-3; clone size: few; CDR3 DNA: TGTGCCAGCAGCTTAATCGGGGGGGCGGGCACAGATACGCAGTATTTT; CDR3 protein: CASSLIGGAGTDTQYF
D gene: .; J gene: TRBJ2-7; V gene: TRBV5-1; clone size: many; CDR3 DNA: TGCGCCAGCAGCTGGGGGGACTACGAGCAGTACTTC; CDR3 protein: CASSWGDYEQYF
D gene: TRBD2; J gene: TRBJ2-7; V gene: TRBV10-3; clone size: .; CDR3 DNA: TGTGCCATCGGGATCAGCGGGAGTACCCCCTACGAGCAGTACTTC; CDR3 protein: CAIGISGSTPYEQYF
D gene: .; J gene: TRBJ2-1; V gene: TRBV21-1; clone size: few; CDR3 DNA: TGTGCCAGCAGCAAATTCCAGGGGAATGAGCAGTTCTTC; CDR3 protein: CASSKFQGNEQFF
D gene: .; J gene: TRBJ2-7; V gene: TRBV18; clone size: .; CDR3 DNA: TGTGCCAGCTCACTGGTCGGACGGAACCCCTACGAGCAGTACTTC; CDR3 protein: CASSLVGRNPYEQYF
D gene: .; J gene: TRBJ2-7; V gene: TRBV7-2; clone size: few; CDR3 DNA: TGTGCCAGCAGCACTCAGGGTTTTTCCTACGAGCAGTACTTC; CDR3 protein: CASSTQGFSYEQYF
D gene: TRBD2; J gene: TRBJ2-3; V gene: TRBV15; clone size: few; CDR3 DNA: TGTGCCACCAGCAGAGCCGGGGCGGCGGGAGACGGTGCAGATACGCAGTATTTT; CDR3 protein: CATSRAGAAGDGADTQYF
D gene: .; J gene: TRBJ1-1; V gene: TRBV7-8; clone size: .; CDR3 DNA: TGTGCCAGCACCTCCCGGGGGGGTAGGGACACTGAAGCTTTCTTT; CDR3 protein: CASTSRGGRDTEAFF
D gene: .; J gene: TRBJ2-2; V gene: TRBV7-9; clone size: .; CDR3 DNA: TGTGCCAGCAGCGACACCTACACCGGGGAGCTGTTTTTT; CDR3 protein: CASSDTYTGELFF
D gene: .; J gene: TRBJ1-6; V gene: TRBV4-3; clone size: .; CDR3 DNA: TGCGCCAGCAGCCATTACGGCGAATCACCCCTCCACTTT; CDR3 protein: CASSHYGESPLHF
D gene: TRBD1; J gene: TRBJ2-7; V gene: TRBV5-1; clone size: .; CDR3 DNA: TGCGCCAGCAGCTTGGGGGGATTGGGACAGGGCTACGAGCAGTACTTC; CDR3 protein: CASSLGGLGQGYEQYF
D gene: .; J gene: TRBJ2-5; V gene: TRBV9; clone size: few; CDR3 DNA: TGTGCCAGCAGCGTAGGAGGACATAGCCAAGAGACCCAGTACTTC; CDR3 protein: CASSVGGHSQETQYF
D gene: TRBD1; J gene: TRBJ2-1; V gene: TRBV11-2; clone size: few; CDR3 DNA: TGTGCCAGCAGCTTAGTTGGACAGGCACGCGAGCAGTTCTTC; CDR3 protein: CASSLVGQAREQFF